These 27 T cell receptor beta chains originate from one sample sequenced in a study of human T cells and chemical hapten exposure. As for time point: pre-sensitization, week 0. Sample treatment: therapeutic diphenylcyclopropenone sensitization with weekly scalp DPC. A single record per CDR3 protein comes from TCRdb applying MiXCR to the RACE reads. The sample includes fewer than 200,000 distinct CDR3 sequences, roughly 30% of them seen just once. Source: whole blood, taken in connection with sensitization to the hapten diphenylcyclopropenone (DPC). Every receptor here comes from a woman younger than 45 with alopecia areata. Some clones in this sample may be carry-over from other donors' samples.

The rearrangement uses TRBV2 and TRBJ1-5; a possible D gene is TRBD1 (6 bases). The germline gives CDR1 SNHLY, CDR2 FYNNEI. The CDR3 sequence is 14 residues long. The germline V and J ends were trimmed by 7 bases and 0 bases, with 10 bases remaining between them. The CDR3 region has the DNA TGTGCCAGCAACCTACAGGGTAGCAATCAGCCCCAGCATTTT. It codes for CASNLQGSNQPQHF. Complete variable domain (other parts from reference TRBV2 and TRBJ1-5): EPEVTQTPSHQVTQMGQEVILRCVPISNHLYFYWYRQILGQKVEFLVSFYNNEISEKSEIFDDQFSVERPDGSNFTLKIRSTKLEDSAMYFCASNLQGSNQPQHFGDGTRLSIL.

The gene calls are TRBV7-9 and TRBJ2-1, with a possible D match to TRBD2 (5 bases). Germline V lookup: CDR1 SEHNR, CDR2 FQNEAQ (reference sequence). The CDR3 sequence is 15 residues long. Trimming removed 4 bases from V and 8 bases from J, with 18 bases in between. The CDR3 bases are TGTGCCAGCAGCTCCCTTCGGACTTCCTTGGATGAGCAGTTCTTC. Encoded protein: CASSSLRTSLDEQFF.

In its sample, this clonotype was seen a few times. V and J are TRBV10-3 and TRBJ1-6; D may be TRBD1 (5 bases). Germline V gives CDR1 ENHRY, CDR2 SYGVKD. This CDR3 comprises 15 residues. V was trimmed by 5 bases and J by 5 bases, leaving 13 bases between them. CDR3 in amino acids: CAISLWGGDNSPLHF. In DNA, the CDR3 is TGTGCCATCAGTCTTTGGGGGGGGGATAATTCACCCCTCCACTTT.

Only a few counts were recorded for this clonotype. J is TRBJ2-1 and V is TRBV29-1, with 7 bases matching TRBD2. V shed 3 bases, J shed 6 bases, and the junction held 5 bases outside the gene matches. Germline V lookup: CDR1 SQVTM, CDR2 ANQGSEA. The CDR3 is 13 residues long. Written as DNA, the CDR3 is TGCAGCGTTGAGGGCGGGGGTGGCAATGAGCAGTTCTTC. It encodes CSVEGGGGNEQFF.

This clonotype appeared many times. This chain joins TRBV18 and TRBJ1-1; D uncertain. There are 15 residues in the CDR3. With 5 bases removed from V and 1 base from J, the gap between germline ends came to 14 bases. CDR1 and CDR2 (germline): KGHSH, LQKENI. DNA of the CDR3: TGTGCCAGCTCAACGATAGAAATGCAGAACACTGAAGCTTTCTTT. It codes for CASSTIEMQNTEAFF.

This clonotype was counted ten times or more. The chain has TRBV20-1 and TRBJ2-7, with 7 bases that match TRBD1. CDR3 size: 16 residues. The V segment lost 6 bases and the J segment 0 bases; nucleotides outside the gene matches: 14. Germline V gives CDR1 DFQATT, CDR2 SNEGSKA (reference sequence). CDR3 nucleotides: TGCAGTGCAAATAAAGCAAGGACAGGCTACTCCTACGAGCAGTACTTC. This encodes CSANKARTGYSYEQYF.

This chain links TRBV7-2 with TRBJ2-7; 10 positions agree with TRBD1. Trimming removed 1 base from V and 4 bases from J; junction bases left unmatched: 7. Germline V gene data show CDR1 as SGHTA and CDR2 as FQGNSA. This CDR3 has 16 amino acids. CDR3: CASSLGPGTGVYEQYF. The CDR3 DNA reads TGTGCCAGCAGCTTAGGGCCTGGGACAGGGGTTTACGAGCAGTACTTC.

The V and J genes are TRBV7-3 and TRBJ2-6; 10 bases fit TRBD2. Germline V lookup: CDR1 SGHTA, CDR2 FQGTGA. The V gene end was trimmed by 5 bases and the J gene end by 3 bases; junction bases not matched to a gene: 10. The CDR3 spans 18 residues. The chain's CDR3 is CASSQGLANRYGANVLTF. CDR3 nucleotide sequence: TGTGCCAGCAGCCAGGGACTAGCGAACCGATATGGGGCCAACGTCCTGACTTTC.

In this sample, this clonotype turned up a few times. The J gene is TRBJ2-5, the V gene TRBV7-6; D may be TRBD1 (6 bases). V was clipped by 1 base and J by 2 bases, with 8 bases between them. The CDR3 length is 14 residues. CDR1 is SGHVS, CDR2 FNYEAQ, per germline. In DNA form, the CDR3 reads TGTGCCAGCAGCTTAGAACAGGGTCAAGAGACCCAGTACTTC. Translating it yields CASSLEQGQETQYF.

The chain combines TRBV12-3 or TRBV12-4 with TRBJ2-5; the D gene could be TRBD1 or TRBD2 (5 bases each). The CDR3 is 13 residues long. V was clipped by 7 bases and J by 4 bases, with 13 bases between them. This CDR3 reads CASIALGAETQYF. DNA for the CDR3: TGTGCCAGCATAGCGTTAGGGGCAGAGACCCAGTACTTC.

The chain combines TRBV20-1 with TRBJ1-4; D gene ambiguous. With 2 bases removed from V and 8 bases from J, the gap between germline ends came to 9 bases. The CDR3 sequence is 12 residues long. Germline V CDR1 and CDR2: DFQATT, SNEGSKA (reference sequence). The CDR3 DNA reads TGCAGTGCTAGATACAGTGGGGAAAAACTGTTTTTT. Translating it yields CSARYSGEKLFF.

In this sample, this clonotype turned up a few times. V gene TRBV12-3 or TRBV12-4 combines with J gene TRBJ2-2; possibly TRBD2 for D (5 bases). This CDR3 comprises 12 residues. V was cut by 3 bases and J by 7 bases, with 6 bases left in between. CDR3 DNA: TGTGCCAGCAGTTTTACTAGCGGGGAGCTGTTTTTT. This codes for CASSFTSGELFF.

This clonotype has just one count. The chain joins TRBV28 to TRBJ1-1; possibly TRBD1 for D (6 bases). CDR1 and CDR2 (germline): MDHEN, SYDVKM. V lost 3 bases, J lost 0 bases, and 11 bases lay in between. CDR3 length: 15 amino acids. The DNA of the CDR3 is TGTGCCAGCAGTTTGGCCGACAGGATGAACACTGAAGCTTTCTTT. It encodes CASSLADRMNTEAFF. Supplemented by reference TRBV28 and TRBJ1-1, the full variable domain reads DVKVTQSSRYLVKRTGEKVFLECVQDMDHENMFWYRQDPGLGLRLIYFSYDVKMKEKGDIPEGYSVSREKKERFSLILESASTNQTSMYLCASSLADRMNTEAFFGQGTRLTVV.

The sample holds one count of this clonotype. The chain has TRBV11-2 and TRBJ2-5, with TRBD2 identical over 10 bases. This CDR3 has 15 residues. Germline V CDR1 and CDR2: SGHAT, FQNNGV. The ends lost 4 bases at V and 2 bases at J; junction bases unmatched: 4. The CDR3 DNA follows: TGTGCCAGCAGCTATACTAGCGGGAATCAAGAGACCCAGTACTTC. This encodes CASSYTSGNQETQYF.

This clonotype was seen a handful of times. CDR3 sequence (DNA): TGTGCCAGCAGCTTAAGGGTATCCGGTGAGCCTTTCTTT. Translation gives CASSLRVSGEPFF. The chain employs TRBV11-1 and TRBJ1-1, with D hard to call. Germline values: CDR1 SGHAT, CDR2 FQDESV (reference sequence). Trimming took 2 bases from V and 12 from J, leaving 16 bases between them. This CDR3 spans 13 amino acids.

The chain carries TRBV28 and TRBJ1-3; D is unresolved. Trimming shortened V by 3 bases and J by 4 bases, and 1 base separated the two germline ends. Germline lookup yields CDR1 MDHEN and CDR2 SYDVKM. The CDR3 consists of 11 residues. Written as DNA, the CDR3 is TGTGCCAGCAGTTTCGGAAACACCATATATTTT. Its translation: CASSFGNTIYF.

The chain uses TRBV4-1 and TRBJ2-2; D might be TRBD2 (5 bases). CDR1 is MGHRA, CDR2 YSYEKL, per germline. Trimming pared 4 bases from V and 0 bases from J, leaving 18 bases between. This CDR3 region has 18 residues. The CDR3 reads CASSLLNVEATNTGELFF. DNA of the CDR3: TGCGCCAGCAGCCTCCTAAATGTGGAGGCCACGAACACCGGGGAGCTGTTTTTT.

The CDR3 loop is CASSSPPAGTTTGELFF. The CDR3 DNA follows: TGTGCCAGCAGCTCTCCTCCCGCCGGGACAACCACCGGGGAGCTGTTTTTT. The V and J genes are TRBV5-4 and TRBJ2-2, with a possible D match to TRBD1 (6 bases). CDR1 is SGHNT, CDR2 YYREEE, per germline (reference sequence). The V end lost 3 bases, the J end lost 4 bases, and 19 bases lay between the germline ends. The CDR3 is 17 residues long.

This clonotype was picked up a small number of times. The chain couples TRBV4-3 to TRBJ2-2, with D hard to call. The germline V gene encodes CDR1 LGHNA and CDR2 YSLEER. CDR3 length: 15 residues. The V end was cut by 6 bases, the J end by 1 base, with 12 bases between. CDR3 in amino acids: CASRRNLENTGELFF. CDR3 in DNA: TGCGCCAGCAGACGAAACCTGGAGAACACCGGGGAGCTGTTTTTT.

This clonotype was counted only a few times. This chain links TRBV20-1 with TRBJ1-2; weak D call: TRBD1 (5 bases). The CDR3 is 12 residues long. Germline lookup yields CDR1 DFQATT and CDR2 SNEGSKA (reference sequence). The V end was cut by 1 base, the J end by 4 bases, with 7 bases between. CDR3: CSARGGSYGYTF. CDR3 in DNA: TGCAGTGCTAGAGGGGGCAGCTATGGCTACACCTTC.

The V and J genes are TRBV29-1 and TRBJ2-5; the D call may be TRBD1 or TRBD2 (5 bases each). Germline V gene lookup returns CDR1 SQVTM and CDR2 ANQGSEA. The CDR3 extends over 12 amino acids. With 2 bases removed from V and 7 bases from J, the gap between germline ends came to 11 bases. The chain's CDR3 is CSVERTQGTQYF. The CDR3 region has the DNA TGCAGCGTTGAACGGACTCAGGGGACCCAGTACTTC.

The chain recombines TRBV29-1 with TRBJ1-5; D is unresolved. V was clipped by 7 bases and J by 3 bases, with 10 bases between them. Germline CDR1 and CDR2: SQVTM and ANQGSEA. The CDR3 contains 12 residues. In DNA, the CDR3 is TGCAGCGCTCTGACGGCCAATCAGCCCCAGCATTTT. Encoded protein: CSALTANQPQHF.

This chain links TRBV4-1 with TRBJ2-7; TRBD1 is a possible D gene (6 bases). V was shortened by 1 base and J by 11 bases, with 15 bases between the two germline ends. The length of the CDR3 is 13 residues. Germline lookup yields CDR1 MGHRA and CDR2 YSYEKL. In DNA form, the CDR3 reads TGCGCCAGCAGCCAAGGAACTACAGGGAGTGAGTACTTC. Amino acid sequence: CASSQGTTGSEYF.

J is TRBJ1-5 and V is TRBV15; D not resolved. Trimming cost V 1 base and J 6 bases, with 7 bases left between them. The germline V gene has CDR1 LNHNV and CDR2 YYDKDF (reference sequence). This CDR3 spans 13 amino acids. The CDR3 region is CATSRGASQPQHF. The CDR3 nucleotides are TGTGCCACCAGCAGAGGGGCCAGTCAGCCCCAGCATTTT.

J is TRBJ1-5 and V is TRBV28; TRBD1 might be the D (5 bases). Per germline, CDR1 MDHEN and CDR2 SYDVKM. The CDR3 spans 13 residues. Trimming stripped 8 bases from V and 4 bases from J, with 12 bases between. The CDR3 is CASVGRINQPQHF. DNA of the CDR3: TGTGCCAGCGTGGGGCGGATTAATCAGCCCCAGCATTTT. The variable domain in full, with the rest retrieved from reference TRBV28 and TRBJ1-5, is DVKVTQSSRYLVKRTGEKVFLECVQDMDHENMFWYRQDPGLGLRLIYFSYDVKMKEKGDIPEGYSVSREKKERFSLILESASTNQTSMYLCASVGRINQPQHFGDGTRLSIL.

The chain recombines TRBV2 with TRBJ1-5; no reliable D call. Germline V lookup: CDR1 SNHLY, CDR2 FYNNEI. Trimming pared 6 bases from V and 4 bases from J, leaving 10 bases between. This CDR3 contains 13 residues. The DNA of the CDR3 is TGTGCCAGCAGCGCCGCCCGAAATCAGCCCCAGCATTTT. It is translated as CASSAARNQPQHF. Based on the CDR3 plus reference TRBV2 and TRBJ1-5, the full variable domain is EPEVTQTPSHQVTQMGQEVILRCVPISNHLYFYWYRQILGQKVEFLVSFYNNEISEKSEIFDDQFSVERPDGSNFTLKIRSTKLEDSAMYFCASSAARNQPQHFGDGTRLSIL.

This clonotype was observed at least ten times. The CDR3 DNA follows: TGTGCCAGCAGCTTAACCCCCCGGGACACCGGGGAGCTGTTTTTT. Translated: CASSLTPRDTGELFF. This chain uses TRBV7-3 with TRBJ2-2; no clear D. Germline V gives CDR1 SGHTA, CDR2 FQGTGA. The V end was cut by 0 bases, the J end by 3 bases, with 8 bases between. CDR3 length: 15 amino acids.